These 23 T cell receptor beta chains came from one sample sequenced in a study of regulatory T cells in long-lasting Graves disease. Described time point: newly diagnosed GD, antithyroid drugs for less than 3 months. PBMC RNA served as the TCR library source. Construction of TCR beta libraries relied on iRepertoire HTBI primers and on Arm-PCR targeting CDR3 regions. TCRdb reanalysed the multiplex PCR reads using MiXCR and keeps one entry per CDR3 protein. The sample shows around 500,000 distinct CDR3 sequences, 12% of them seen only once. Another study also made use of these data, one on T cells in Graves' hyperthyroidism and ophthalmopathy.

The sequencing used peripheral blood mononuclear cells (PBMCs), collected at new diagnosis, from a patient treated with antithyroid drugs. The receptors were gathered from a woman aged 25 to 39 with Graves disease.

This clonotype was counted many times. This sequence joins TRBV6-1 and TRBJ1-5; 8 bases fit TRBD1. Trimming cost V 0 bases and J 9 bases; bases outside gene matches: 1. The V gene's germline CDR1 is MNHNS and CDR2 SASEGT. The CDR3 is 13 residues long. CDR3 region: CASSEAGTGPQHF. CDR3 nucleotides: TGTGCCAGCAGTGAAGCCGGGACAGGGCCCCAGCATTTT.

This clonotype has just a few counts. This chain links TRBV13 with TRBJ2-1, with 10 bases that match TRBD2. The CDR3 consists of 17 residues. The germline V gene encodes CDR1 PRHDT and CDR2 FYEKMQ (reference sequence). Trimming cost V 2 bases and J 6 bases; bases outside gene matches: 10. The CDR3 here is CASSLLASGSSCNEQFF. CDR3 DNA: TGTGCCAGCAGCTTATTGGCTAGCGGGAGTAGTTGCAATGAGCAGTTCTTC.

The chain carries TRBV6-4 and TRBJ1-2, with unresolved D. V dropped 5 bases and J dropped 1 base, with 11 bases sitting between them. This CDR3 comprises 14 residues. CDR1 and CDR2 from the germline V gene are MRHNA and SNTAGT. This chain's CDR3 is CASSYGRINYGYTF. The DNA of the CDR3 is TGTGCCAGCAGTTACGGGCGGATTAACTATGGCTACACCTTC.

This clonotype came up many times. The chain combines TRBV25-1 with TRBJ2-5, with D tentatively TRBD1 (6 bases). There are 13 residues in the CDR3. Per the germline V gene, CDR1 is MGHDK and CDR2 is SYGVNS. V lost 5 bases and J lost 2, with 9 bases in between. Here the CDR3 DNA reads TGTGCCAGCAGTCGAGGGGGTCAAGAGACCCAGTACTTC. Its protein product is CASSRGGQETQYF.

This clonotype was recorded a few times. The CDR3 loop is CASSPPSGSINEQFF. The CDR3 DNA follows: TGTGCCAGCTCACCACCTAGCGGGAGTATAAATGAGCAGTTCTTC. The gene calls are TRBV18 and TRBJ2-1, with 9 bases identical to TRBD2. Looked up from germline, CDR1 is KGHSH and CDR2 is LQKENI. The CDR3 runs to 15 residues. V lost 0 bases and J lost 7; bases outside the gene matches: 4.

The table lists this clonotype with many counts. The genes are TRBV6-1 and TRBJ1-6, with 7 bases aligning to TRBD1. The V gene end was trimmed by 6 bases and the J gene end by 1 base; junction bases not matched to a gene: 6. Germline V gene data show CDR1 as MNHNS and CDR2 as SASEGT. This CDR3 region has 16 residues. The CDR3: CASRARRGSYNSPLHF. For the CDR3, the DNA is TGTGCCAGCAGGGCCCGCAGGGGGTCCTATAATTCACCCCTCCACTTT.

The V and J genes are TRBV16 and TRBJ1-3; D remains ambiguous. The CDR3 spans 16 residues. Germline-derived CDR1 and CDR2 are KGHSY and FQNENV. Trimming cost V 1 base and J 0 bases, with 10 bases left between them. The CDR3 DNA sequence: TGTGCCAGCAGCCAATTCGGACCGAGCTCTGGAAACACCATATATTTT. This encodes CASSQFGPSSGNTIYF.

This clonotype was counted at least ten times. The V gene is TRBV24-1, the J gene TRBJ1-2; no clear D gene. V dropped 3 bases and J dropped 1 base, with 8 bases sitting between them. The CDR3 consists of 14 residues. The germline gives CDR1 KGHDR, CDR2 SFDVKD. DNA of the CDR3: TGTGCCACCAGTGATGAATTCCTTAACTATGGCTACACCTTC. This translates into CATSDEFLNYGYTF.

This clonotype was found many times. The CDR3 bases are TGTGCCAGCTCTTGGACAGGGCGCTATGGCTACACCTTC. It translates to CASSWTGRYGYTF. The V gene is TRBV18, the J gene TRBJ1-2; 8 nucleotides match TRBD1. J gave up 4 bases and V 6 bases, and 4 bases lay outside the gene matches. The CDR3 totals 13 residues. Germline V lookup: CDR1 KGHSH, CDR2 LQKENI. The variable domain in full, with the rest retrieved from reference TRBV18 and TRBJ1-2, is NAGVMQNPRHLVRRRGQEARLRCSPMKGHSHVYWYRQLPEEGLKFMVYLQKENIIDESGMPKERFSAEFPKEGPSILRIQQVVRGDSAAYFCASSWTGRYGYTFGSGTRLTVV.

This clonotype was seen ten or more times. The genes are TRBV30 and TRBJ2-1; 7 bases map to TRBD1. The CDR3 has 14 amino acids. V shed 5 bases, J shed 2 bases, and the junction held 6 bases outside the gene matches. Germline V CDR1 and CDR2: GTSNPN, SVGIG (reference sequence). Here the CDR3 reads CAWATGTAYNEQFF. As DNA, the CDR3 is TGTGCCTGGGCAACCGGGACAGCCTACAATGAGCAGTTCTTC.

This clonotype came up many times. The chain joins TRBV6-1 to TRBJ1-1; D might be TRBD1 (6 bases). The V end lost 6 bases, the J end lost 0 bases, and 14 bases lay between the germline ends. Germline CDR1 reads MNHNS; CDR2 reads SASEGT. The CDR3 length is 15 residues. CDR3 coding DNA: TGTGCCAGCAGCCCCTACAGGGTGGTGAACACTGAAGCTTTCTTT. This gives the protein CASSPYRVVNTEAFF.

In its sample, this clonotype was seen many times. J is TRBJ2-1 and V is TRBV6-5; the D gene could be TRBD1 or TRBD2 (6 bases each). Germline assignment: CDR1 MNHEY and CDR2 SVGAGI. V was clipped by 0 bases and J by 7 bases, with 13 bases between them. There are 15 residues in the CDR3. The CDR3 sequence is CASSYSGRRGNEQFF. CDR3 in DNA: TGTGCCAGCAGTTACTCGGGGCGGAGGGGGAATGAGCAGTTCTTC.

This clonotype was observed at least ten times. The rearrangement uses TRBV30 and TRBJ2-1; possible D gene TRBD2, 6 bases. Deletions cut 3 bases from V and 4 bases from J, with 13 bases between. The CDR3 length is 14 residues. Germline V gene lookup returns CDR1 GTSNPN and CDR2 SVGIG (reference sequence). The chain's CDR3 is CAWRAEGLYNEQFF. CDR3 sequence (DNA): TGTGCCTGGAGGGCGGAGGGGTTGTACAATGAGCAGTTCTTC.

This clonotype was detected many times. J is TRBJ1-2 and V is TRBV2; D is unresolved. CDR1 is SNHLY, CDR2 FYNNEI, per germline. V shed 9 bases and J shed 4 bases, with 21 bases lying between them. CDR3 length: 15 amino acids. The CDR3 loop is CARTSDGSSSYGYTF. The DNA for the CDR3 is TGTGCCAGAACGTCCGACGGGTCTTCTTCCTATGGCTACACCTTC.

This clonotype was observed many times. CDR3 in amino acids: CASSTRIAGVYNEQFF. CDR3 in DNA: TGTGCCAGCAGTACCCGAATAGCGGGAGTTTACAATGAGCAGTTCTTC. V gene TRBV28 combines with J gene TRBJ2-1; 9 nucleotides agree with TRBD2. Germline CDR1 is MDHEN and CDR2 is SYDVKM. V trimming: 5 bases; J trimming: 4 bases; junction bases outside the gene matches: 9. The CDR3 extends over 16 amino acids.

The chain employs TRBV20-1 and TRBJ1-1; D ambiguous. The germline V gene has CDR1 DFQATT and CDR2 SNEGSKA (reference sequence). V lost 2 bases, J lost 7 bases, and 11 bases lay in between. The CDR3 is 12 residues long. Here the CDR3 DNA reads TGCAGTGCTAGAAGAGTGTTTGGTGAAGCTTTCTTT. Translating gives CSARRVFGEAFF.

This clonotype was observed many times. This chain connects TRBV30 to TRBJ1-2; 9 nucleotides line up with TRBD1. The CDR3 covers 13 residues. V lost 6 bases, J lost 0 bases, and 2 bases stayed unmatched. Germline lookup yields CDR1 GTSNPN and CDR2 SVGIG (reference sequence). For the CDR3, the DNA is TGTGCCTGCCGACAGGGGGCTAACTATGGCTACACCTTC. It encodes CACRQGANYGYTF. The full variable domain, with the rest looked up from reference TRBV30 and TRBJ1-2, is SQTIHQWPATLVQPVGSPLSLECTVEGTSNPNLYWYRQAAGRGLQLLFYSVGIGQISSEVPQNLSASRPQDRQFILSSKKLLLSDSGFYLCACRQGANYGYTFGSGTRLTVV.

The CDR3 DNA follows: TGTGCCAGCAGCTCTTCTCCGGCCGTCTCTGGAAACACCATATATTTT. Translating gives CASSSSPAVSGNTIYF. This chain links TRBV5-5 with TRBJ1-3; D not certain. The CDR3 runs 16 residues. With 3 bases removed from V and 0 bases from J, the gap between germline ends came to 13 bases. The V gene's germline CDR1 is SGHKS and CDR2 YYEKEE (reference sequence).

The table lists this clonotype with many counts. The V and J genes are TRBV6-2 or TRBV6-3 and TRBJ2-7, with 8 positions matching TRBD1. V lost 0 bases and J lost 3; bases outside the gene matches: 4. This CDR3 has 15 residues. Germline CDR1 MNHEY, CDR2 SVGEGT. This CDR3 reads CASSYSGQGIYEQYF. The CDR3 bases are TGTGCCAGCAGTTACTCAGGACAGGGCATCTACGAGCAGTACTTC.

The sample holds a few counts of this clonotype. The CDR3 here is CASSLTRTSGSNEQFF. CDR3 DNA sequence: TGTGCCAGCAGCTTGACCCGGACTAGCGGGAGCAATGAGCAGTTCTTC. The chain uses TRBV11-3 and TRBJ2-1; 13 bases are shared with TRBD2. J lost 6 bases, V lost 3 bases, and 5 bases had no gene match. The CDR3 extends over 16 amino acids. Germline CDR1 and CDR2: SGHNT and YENEEA.

A remark on this clonotype: A junction end diverges from the germline sequence, so it may reflect a read error. The chain recombines TRBV4-1 with TRBJ2-7; no definite D call. The CDR3 has 15 residues. Germline CDR1 MGHRA, CDR2 YSYEKL. The CDR3 DNA reads as TGCGCCAGCACCCAAGGTAGGGAAACCTCCTACGAGCAGTACTTC. It is translated as CASTQGRETSYEQYF.

This clonotype was seen at least ten times. The chain joins TRBV27 to TRBJ2-5; D is possibly TRBD1 or TRBD2 (5 bases each). Germline CDR1 reads MNHEY; CDR2 reads SMNVEV (reference sequence). Trimming left V 0 bases short and J 7 bases short, with 24 bases between. This CDR3 comprises 18 residues. The CDR3 loop reads CASSLSYFPGTPYGTQYF. The CDR3 DNA follows: TGTGCCAGCAGTTTATCCTATTTCCCCGGGACCCCCTACGGGACCCAGTACTTC.

The chain uses TRBV19 and TRBJ1-2, with TRBD1 identical over 8 bases. V was pared by 6 bases and J by 6 bases, with 6 bases of the junction left unmatched. The CDR3 has 13 amino acids. The V gene's germline CDR1 is LNHDA and CDR2 SQIVND (reference sequence). CDR3 amino acids: CASSSDRDDGYTF. CDR3 DNA sequence: TGTGCCAGTAGCTCGGACAGGGACGATGGCTACACCTTC.